The rows below give T cell receptor beta chains drawn from one sample of a study of T cell responses to AZD1222 COVID-19 vaccine. The assay was immunoSEQ multiplex PCR, and TCRdb's table has in-frame clones only and misses some. Among over 150,000 clones listed, 85% to 90% were seen once. The specimen comprised peripheral blood, sampled on day 0 of AZD1222 vaccination. The receptors originated from an adult in good health. CDR3s include the opening cysteine and the closing phenylalanine or tryptophan. A D gene is named only where the DNA matches it firmly. The size field is filled for only some rows; it gives once, few, many or a size class.

v_gene: TRBV27; abundance: -; d_gene: -; j_gene: TRBJ2-1; CDR3nt: TGTGCCAGCAGTTTAATAGGGAATGAGCAGTTCTTC; CDR3aa: CASSLIGNEQFF
v_gene: TRBV4-1; abundance: -; d_gene: TRBD1; j_gene: TRBJ1-4; CDR3nt: TGCGCCAGCAGCCAACTCGACAGGGACTATGAAAAACTGTTTTTT; CDR3aa: CASSQLDRDYEKLFF
v_gene: TRBV2; abundance: -; d_gene: -; j_gene: TRBJ1-6; CDR3nt: TGTGCCAGCAGTGAGAGGGGATGGTACTCACCCCTCCACTTT; CDR3aa: CASSERGWYSPLHF
v_gene: TRBV12-5; abundance: -; d_gene: TRBD2; j_gene: TRBJ2-3; CDR3nt: TGTGCTAGTGGTCTCGGACTAGTCGGGACAGATACGCAGTATTTT; CDR3aa: CASGLGLVGTDTQYF
v_gene: TRBV9; abundance: -; d_gene: TRBD1; j_gene: TRBJ2-2; CDR3nt: TGTGCCAGCAGCGTAGGCAGGGGGCTTGGGGAGCTGTTTTTT; CDR3aa: CASSVGRGLGELFF
v_gene: TRBV7-9; abundance: -; d_gene: -; j_gene: TRBJ1-1; CDR3nt: TGTGCCAGCAGCTTAGGGCAGGGAGCGTCAGGAAACACTGAAGCTTTCTTT; CDR3aa: CASSLGQGASGNTEAFF
v_gene: TRBV14; abundance: -; d_gene: TRBD1; j_gene: TRBJ2-1; CDR3nt: TGTGCCAGCAGTTACGAATACAGGGGAGACAATGAGCAGTTCTTC; CDR3aa: CASSYEYRGDNEQFF
v_gene: TRBV10-3; abundance: once; d_gene: TRBD1; j_gene: TRBJ2-7; CDR3nt: TGTGCCATCAGTTGGACAGGGCCCCACGAGCAGTACTTC; CDR3aa: CAISWTGPHEQYF
v_gene: TRBV9; abundance: -; d_gene: -; j_gene: TRBJ1-2; CDR3nt: TGTGCCAGCAGCGTAATCACAGGTGGAGGAGTGAAGGGCTACACCTTC; CDR3aa: CASSVITGGGVKGYTF
v_gene: TRBV20-1; abundance: -; d_gene: -; j_gene: TRBJ1-1; CDR3nt: TGCGGAGTACGTGGGGTAACTGAAGCTTTCTTT; CDR3aa: CGVRGVTEAFF
v_gene: TRBV27; abundance: once; d_gene: -; j_gene: TRBJ2-1; CDR3nt: TGTGCCAGCAGTTTAATAGCGTCGGGGGGCGGTGAGCAGTTCTTC; CDR3aa: CASSLIASGGGEQFF
v_gene: TRBV9; abundance: few; d_gene: -; j_gene: TRBJ2-5; CDR3nt: TGTGCCAGCAGCGCCTCAGACAGGGGAGGGGGAGAGACCCAGTACTTC; CDR3aa: CASSASDRGGGETQYF
v_gene: TRBV3-1/TRBV3-2; abundance: -; d_gene: -; j_gene: TRBJ1-3; CDR3nt: TGTGCCAGCAGCCAAGAGGGCCTTTCAAACACCATATATTTT; CDR3aa: CASSQEGLSNTIYF
v_gene: TRBV9; abundance: -; d_gene: TRBD2; j_gene: TRBJ2-1; CDR3nt: TGTGCCAGCAGCATGGGACTAGCGGCTGACAATGAGCAGTTCTTC; CDR3aa: CASSMGLAADNEQFF
v_gene: TRBV12-3/TRBV12-4; abundance: -; d_gene: -; j_gene: TRBJ2-1; CDR3nt: TGTGCCAGCAATCGGGACTCCTACAATGAGCAGTTCTTC; CDR3aa: CASNRDSYNEQFF
v_gene: TRBV6-4; abundance: -; d_gene: -; j_gene: TRBJ2-3; CDR3nt: TGTGCCAGCAGTCCGGACTATCGCACAGATACGCAGTATTTT; CDR3aa: CASSPDYRTDTQYF
v_gene: TRBV6-2/TRBV6-3; abundance: -; d_gene: -; j_gene: TRBJ1-3; CDR3nt: TGTGCCAGCAGTTTCTCGCCGTCCTCTGGAAACACCATATATTTT; CDR3aa: CASSFSPSSGNTIYF
v_gene: TRBV18; abundance: -; d_gene: -; j_gene: TRBJ1-3; CDR3nt: TGTGCCAGCTCACCGGCGGGGGGCTCTGGAAACACCATATATTTT; CDR3aa: CASSPAGGSGNTIYF
v_gene: TRBV19; abundance: -; d_gene: TRBD1; j_gene: TRBJ2-7; CDR3nt: TGTGCCAGTAGCCCGGGACAGGGGGCTTACGAGCAGTACTTC; CDR3aa: CASSPGQGAYEQYF
v_gene: TRBV20-1; abundance: few; d_gene: -; j_gene: TRBJ2-3; CDR3nt: TGCAGTGCTAGTCTGGGTGCTGGGGACCACTACACAGATACGCAGTATTTT; CDR3aa: CSASLGAGDHYTDTQYF
v_gene: TRBV7-2; abundance: -; d_gene: -; j_gene: TRBJ1-6; CDR3nt: TGTGCCAGCAGCTTAGACAGGGCCGGTAATTCACCCCTCCACTTT; CDR3aa: CASSLDRAGNSPLHF
v_gene: TRBV7-2; abundance: once; d_gene: -; j_gene: TRBJ1-1; CDR3nt: TGTGCCAGCAGCTCCGGGCCCTTCGACACTGAAGCTTTCTTT; CDR3aa: CASSSGPFDTEAFF
v_gene: TRBV7-9; abundance: -; d_gene: TRBD1; j_gene: TRBJ1-5; CDR3nt: TGTGCCAGCAGCTTATGGGGGACAGGGGGCAACAATAGCAATCAGCCCCAGCATTTT; CDR3aa: CASSLWGTGGNNSNQPQHF
v_gene: TRBV6-4; abundance: -; d_gene: -; j_gene: TRBJ1-5; CDR3nt: TGTGCCAGCAGTGAGCAGGGCTATAGCAATCAGCCCCAGCATTTT; CDR3aa: CASSEQGYSNQPQHF
v_gene: TRBV9; abundance: once; d_gene: TRBD1; j_gene: TRBJ1-6; CDR3nt: TGTGCCAGCAGCCAGGGACAGGGGTCGTCCCCCCTCCACTTT; CDR3aa: CASSQGQGSSPLHF
v_gene: TRBV7-8; abundance: once; d_gene: -; j_gene: TRBJ2-3; CDR3nt: TGTGCCAGCAGCTTAGCAATCACAGATACGCAGTATTTT; CDR3aa: CASSLAITDTQYF
v_gene: TRBV6-5; abundance: -; d_gene: TRBD1; j_gene: TRBJ2-2; CDR3nt: TGTGCCAGCAGTATACAGGGGGCCGTCGGGGAGCTGTTTTTT; CDR3aa: CASSIQGAVGELFF
v_gene: TRBV6-5; abundance: -; d_gene: TRBD2; j_gene: TRBJ2-3; CDR3nt: TGTGCCAGCAGTTTTTCTAGCGGGTCGAGCACAGATACGCAGTATTTT; CDR3aa: CASSFSSGSSTDTQYF
v_gene: TRBV15; abundance: -; d_gene: -; j_gene: TRBJ2-7; CDR3nt: TGTGCCACCAGCAGCACCCACAGGGCTCTAAGCTCCTACGAGCAGTACTTC; CDR3aa: CATSSTHRALSSYEQYF
v_gene: TRBV24-1; abundance: once; d_gene: -; j_gene: TRBJ1-5; CDR3nt: TGTGCCACCAGTATGTGGGGAGAGAATCAGCCCCAGCATTTT; CDR3aa: CATSMWGENQPQHF
v_gene: TRBV2; abundance: once; d_gene: TRBD1; j_gene: TRBJ2-7; CDR3nt: TGTGCCAGCAGGGGACAGGCCACCGGGGAGCAGTACTTC; CDR3aa: CASRGQATGEQYF
v_gene: TRBV7-8; abundance: -; d_gene: -; j_gene: TRBJ1-5; CDR3nt: TGTGCCAGCAGCTGGGCAGTTAATAGCAATCAGCCCCAGCATTTT; CDR3aa: CASSWAVNSNQPQHF
v_gene: TRBV18; abundance: -; d_gene: -; j_gene: TRBJ1-2; CDR3nt: TGTGCCAGCTCACCACTCAACACCGATCCTGGCTACACCTTC; CDR3aa: CASSPLNTDPGYTF
v_gene: TRBV4-1; abundance: few; d_gene: -; j_gene: TRBJ1-6; CDR3nt: TGCGCCAGCAGAGCCAATATTTTCGAAGGGCTCAGAGAATCACCCCTCCACTTT; CDR3aa: CASRANIFEGLRESPLHF
v_gene: TRBV7-2; abundance: -; d_gene: TRBD2; j_gene: TRBJ2-1; CDR3nt: TGTGCCAGCAGCTCCGGACTAGCGGGGGGTTTCGGGTCCTACAATGAGCAGTTCTTC; CDR3aa: CASSSGLAGGFGSYNEQFF
v_gene: TRBV9; abundance: -; d_gene: TRBD1; j_gene: TRBJ1-2; CDR3nt: TGTGCCAGCAGCGTAGGGGACAGGGGTAGCTATGGCTACACCTTC; CDR3aa: CASSVGDRGSYGYTF
v_gene: TRBV27; abundance: -; d_gene: -; j_gene: TRBJ1-2; CDR3nt: TGTGCCAGCAGTTTGAACGGAAATGGCTACACCTTC; CDR3aa: CASSLNGNGYTF
v_gene: TRBV3-1/TRBV3-2; abundance: -; d_gene: TRBD2; j_gene: TRBJ2-4; CDR3nt: TGTGCCAGCAGCCAACTAGCGGGGAAAAACATTCAGTACTTC; CDR3aa: CASSQLAGKNIQYF
v_gene: TRBV15; abundance: -; d_gene: TRBD1; j_gene: TRBJ2-7; CDR3nt: TGTGCCACCAATCCAGGGGGCTCAGCGCGCGAGCAGTACTTC; CDR3aa: CATNPGGSAREQYF
v_gene: TRBV5-1; abundance: -; d_gene: TRBD2; j_gene: TRBJ2-7; CDR3nt: TGCGCCAGCAGCTTGATGGCTAGCGGGGGTTACGAGCAGTACTTC; CDR3aa: CASSLMASGGYEQYF
v_gene: TRBV12-1; abundance: -; d_gene: -; j_gene: TRBJ2-4; CDR3nt: TGTGCCAGCAGCTTTTCTGCGGGGGGTTTGTACATTCAGTACTTC; CDR3aa: CASSFSAGGLYIQYF
v_gene: TRBV6-5; abundance: -; d_gene: -; j_gene: TRBJ1-1; CDR3nt: TGTGCCAGCAGTCTACTCGAAGCTTTCTTT; CDR3aa: CASSLLEAFF
v_gene: TRBV9; abundance: -; d_gene: TRBD1; j_gene: TRBJ1-2; CDR3nt: TGTGCCAGCAGCCGGGGACAGAATAACTATGGCTACACCTTC; CDR3aa: CASSRGQNNYGYTF
v_gene: TRBV10-3; abundance: -; d_gene: TRBD1; j_gene: TRBJ1-6; CDR3nt: TGTGCCATTTTAGTTGGGACAGCGCCGGGTTCACCCCTCCACTTT; CDR3aa: CAILVGTAPGSPLHF
v_gene: TRBV5-1; abundance: -; d_gene: TRBD2; j_gene: TRBJ2-2; CDR3nt: TGCGCCAGCAGCTTGGGCAGCGGGGGGCCCACCGGGGAGCTGTTTTTT; CDR3aa: CASSLGSGGPTGELFF
v_gene: TRBV25-1; abundance: -; d_gene: TRBD1; j_gene: TRBJ2-7; CDR3nt: TGTGCCACCCGGGCAGGGGGCTCCTACGAGCAGTACTTC; CDR3aa: CATRAGGSYEQYF
v_gene: TRBV3-1/TRBV3-2; abundance: -; d_gene: -; j_gene: TRBJ2-6; CDR3nt: TGTGCCAGCAGCCAAGATCTCGGGGGCCTACTCTCTGGGGCCAACGTCCTGACTTTC; CDR3aa: CASSQDLGGLLSGANVLTF
v_gene: TRBV7-7; abundance: -; d_gene: TRBD2; j_gene: TRBJ2-1; CDR3nt: TGTGCTAGCAGCTTGAAAACTAGCGGGCGAAACAATGAGCAGTTCTTC; CDR3aa: CASSLKTSGRNNEQFF
v_gene: TRBV7-9; abundance: -; d_gene: -; j_gene: TRBJ1-1; CDR3nt: TGTGCCAGCAGCCCGGACTCCTCTGAAGCTTTCTTT; CDR3aa: CASSPDSSEAFF
v_gene: TRBV19; abundance: -; d_gene: TRBD1; j_gene: TRBJ1-5; CDR3nt: TGTGCCAGTACCAAAAGACAGGGGTTGGACCAGCCCCAGCATTTT; CDR3aa: CASTKRQGLDQPQHF
v_gene: TRBV5-1; abundance: -; d_gene: TRBD2; j_gene: TRBJ2-3; CDR3nt: TGCGCCAGGCACCCGGGACTAGCGGGGGGCTCCGCTAGCACAGATACGCAGTATTTT; CDR3aa: CARHPGLAGGSASTDTQYF
v_gene: TRBV6-1; abundance: once; d_gene: -; j_gene: TRBJ2-3; CDR3nt: TGTGCCAGCAGTGAAACCTGGGGTAGAACAGATACGCAGTATTTT; CDR3aa: CASSETWGRTDTQYF
v_gene: TRBV18; abundance: -; d_gene: TRBD1; j_gene: TRBJ2-1; CDR3nt: TGTGCCAGCTCACCAGGGACAGGGGGCTCGGGTGAGCAGTTCTTC; CDR3aa: CASSPGTGGSGEQFF
v_gene: TRBV28; abundance: -; d_gene: -; j_gene: TRBJ2-1; CDR3nt: TGTGCCAGCAACATCGACACAGGGTTAGTTTTCGGTGAGCAGTTCTTC; CDR3aa: CASNIDTGLVFGEQFF
v_gene: TRBV7-9; abundance: once; d_gene: -; j_gene: TRBJ1-1; CDR3nt: TGTGCCAGCAGCTTAGACCGGGGGGCGATCACTGAAGCTTTCTTT; CDR3aa: CASSLDRGAITEAFF